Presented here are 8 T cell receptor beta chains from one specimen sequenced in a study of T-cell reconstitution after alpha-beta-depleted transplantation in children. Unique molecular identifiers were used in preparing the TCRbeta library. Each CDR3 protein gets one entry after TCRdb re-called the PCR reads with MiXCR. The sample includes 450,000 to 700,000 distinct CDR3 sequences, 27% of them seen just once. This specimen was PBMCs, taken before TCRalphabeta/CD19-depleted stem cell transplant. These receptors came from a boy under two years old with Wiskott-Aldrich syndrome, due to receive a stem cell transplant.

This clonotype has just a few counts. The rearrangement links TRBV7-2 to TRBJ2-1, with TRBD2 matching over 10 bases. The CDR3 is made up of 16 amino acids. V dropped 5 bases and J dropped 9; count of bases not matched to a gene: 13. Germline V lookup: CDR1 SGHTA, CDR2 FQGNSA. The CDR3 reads CASSPRAGGRWGEQFF. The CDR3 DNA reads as TGTGCCAGCAGCCCAAGAGCGGGAGGGCGGTGGGGTGAGCAGTTCTTC.

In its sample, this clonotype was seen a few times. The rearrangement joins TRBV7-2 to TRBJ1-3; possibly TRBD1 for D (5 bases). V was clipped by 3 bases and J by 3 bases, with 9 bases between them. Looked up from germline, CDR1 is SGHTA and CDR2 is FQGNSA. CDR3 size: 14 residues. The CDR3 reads CASSFFRVGNTIYF. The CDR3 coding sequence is TGTGCCAGCAGCTTTTTCAGGGTTGGAAACACCATATATTTT.

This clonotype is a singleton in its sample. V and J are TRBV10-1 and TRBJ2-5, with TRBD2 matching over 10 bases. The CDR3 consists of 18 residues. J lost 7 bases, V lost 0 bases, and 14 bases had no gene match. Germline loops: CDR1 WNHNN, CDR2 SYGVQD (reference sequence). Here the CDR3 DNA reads TGCGCCAGCAGTGAGTCGACTCGGCTAGCGGGAGCCGCGGGGACCCAGTACTTC. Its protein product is CASSESTRLAGAAGTQYF.

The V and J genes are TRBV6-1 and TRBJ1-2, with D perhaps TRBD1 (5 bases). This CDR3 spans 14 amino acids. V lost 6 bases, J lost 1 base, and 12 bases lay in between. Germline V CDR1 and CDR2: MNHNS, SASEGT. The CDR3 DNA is TGTGCCAGCAGATCCGGGACGAATAACTATGGCTACACCTTC. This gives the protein CASRSGTNNYGYTF.

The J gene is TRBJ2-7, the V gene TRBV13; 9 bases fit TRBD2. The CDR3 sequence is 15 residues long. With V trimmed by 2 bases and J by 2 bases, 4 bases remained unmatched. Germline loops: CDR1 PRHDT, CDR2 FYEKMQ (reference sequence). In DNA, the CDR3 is TGTGCCAGCAGCTTAAGACTAGCGGTTACCTACGAGCAGTACTTC. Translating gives CASSLRLAVTYEQYF.

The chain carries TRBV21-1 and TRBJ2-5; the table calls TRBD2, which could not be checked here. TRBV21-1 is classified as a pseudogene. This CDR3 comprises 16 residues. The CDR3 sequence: CASGLAGVAVQETQYF. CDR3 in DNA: TGTGCCAGTGGACTAGCGGGAGTCGCGGTCCAAGAGACCCAGTACTTC.

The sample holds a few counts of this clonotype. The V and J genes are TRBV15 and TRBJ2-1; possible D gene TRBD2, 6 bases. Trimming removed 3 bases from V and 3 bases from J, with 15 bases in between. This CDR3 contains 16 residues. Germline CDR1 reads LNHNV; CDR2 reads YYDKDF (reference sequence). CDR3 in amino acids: CATSSERREYYNEQFF. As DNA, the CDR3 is TGTGCCACCAGCAGTGAGAGACGGGAGTACTACAATGAGCAGTTCTTC.

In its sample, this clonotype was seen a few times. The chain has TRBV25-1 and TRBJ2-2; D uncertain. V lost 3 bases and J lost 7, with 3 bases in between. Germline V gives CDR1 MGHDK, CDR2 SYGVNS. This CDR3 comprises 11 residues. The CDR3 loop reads CASSDGGELFF. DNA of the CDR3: TGTGCCAGCAGTGACGGCGGGGAGCTGTTTTTT.